This T cell receptor beta chain came from a study of cytomegalovirus exposure and HLA in healthy donors. Whole-study results and caveats: Under 20,000 TCR beta sequences were associated with HLA alleles at 0.05 false discovery rate in a later analysis. For most subjects, TCR beta sequences were reported to predict HLA-A and HLA-B alleles with accuracy. Donors belonging to an Asian-associated ancestry cluster reportedly showed fewer N-insertions in productive TCRs than the 666-donor mean, according to what a later analysis found.

CDR3 size: 16 residues. Deletions cut 5 bases from V and 3 bases from J, with 16 bases between. Germline V gene data show CDR1 as SGHVS and CDR2 as FQNEAQ. The study sampled nominally healthy donors, though unrecorded immune exposures were likely. In the case of this clone: Its antigen is unknown.

PCR primers comprised 60 Vbeta and 13 Jbeta primers. The assay was immunoSEQ multiplex PCR, and TCRdb's table has in-frame clones only and misses some. The sample records about 150,000 clones, about two thirds being singletons. The source material was PBMCs. The chain links TRBV7-8 to TRBJ1-4, with a possible D match to TRBD1 (5 bases). The TCR comes from a man aged 50 or older in good health and CMV-seropositive. DNA of the CDR3: TGTGCCAGCAGCCCATGGGGCCGGGGGTCTAATGAAAAACTGTTTTTT. Its protein product is CASSPWGRGSNEKLFF.